The rows below give T cell receptor beta chains drawn from one sample of a study of cytomegalovirus exposure and HLA in healthy donors. Assay used: immunoSEQ multiplex PCR; TCRdb lists only in-frame clones, some missing. Of 100,000 to 150,000 clones listed, roughly 82% were seen once; the top ten hold nearly 5%. Sequencing was performed on PBMCs. All receptors derive from a man aged 18 to 30 in good health and CMV-seronegative. Both conserved end residues are part of each CDR3. D genes are given only for firm matches. Size is omitted from some rows. Given values are once, few, many or a class for expanded clones.

DNA	CDR3	size	V	J	D
TGTGCCAGTAGTATAGGGGGGACAGGGAACACTGAAGCTTTCTTT	CASSIGGTGNTEAFF	.	TRBV19	TRBJ1-1	TRBD1
TGTGCCAGCAGTTGGCGGGACAGACAAGAGACCCAGTACTTC	CASSWRDRQETQYF	.	TRBV25-1	TRBJ2-5	.
TGTGCCAGCAGACTGACAGGGTCATCTTTCGACGAGCAGTACTTC	CASRLTGSSFDEQYF	.	TRBV6-1	TRBJ2-7	TRBD1
TGTGCCAGCAGTTTCGGGGGGCTTTACTACAATGAGCAGTTCTTC	CASSFGGLYYNEQFF	.	TRBV27	TRBJ2-1	.
TGTGCCAGCAGCTCCGAGCGGGGGAGGCAAGAGACCCAGTACTTC	CASSSERGRQETQYF	.	TRBV11-2	TRBJ2-5	TRBD2
TGTGCCAGCAGTGTAGACAGGATACCCGTCTATGGCTACACCTTC	CASSVDRIPVYGYTF	.	TRBV6-6	TRBJ1-2	.
TGTGCCAGTAGTAAAACAGGGGCCAACACTGAAGCTTTCTTT	CASSKTGANTEAFF	.	TRBV19	TRBJ1-1	TRBD1
TGTGCCAGCTCACCCACAGTGGGGGGGCACAATGAGCAGTTCTTC	CASSPTVGGHNEQFF	.	TRBV18	TRBJ2-1	.
TGTGCCAGCAGCGCGAACCCAGGGGGCGCTCAGGGCAATCAGCCCCAGCATTTT	CASSANPGGAQGNQPQHF	.	TRBV7-8	TRBJ1-5	TRBD1
TGTGCCAGCAGTTATCTCTCCGCGGGTAGCACCGGGGAGCTGTTTTTT	CASSYLSAGSTGELFF	.	TRBV27	TRBJ2-2	.
TGTGCCAGCAGCATCGACAGGGGTAATTACGAGCAGTACTTC	CASSIDRGNYEQYF	.	TRBV6-5	TRBJ2-7	TRBD1
TGTGCCTGGAGTCCCCCGTGGGGGCGGGAAAAACTGTTTTTT	CAWSPPWGREKLFF	.	TRBV30	TRBJ1-4	.
TGTGCCAGCAGAGAGGGGGCCCGGGAAGCTTTCTTT	CASREGAREAFF	.	TRBV2	TRBJ1-1	TRBD1
TGTGCCAGCAGCTTTTCGGTTCCTAACTATGGCTACACCTTC	CASSFSVPNYGYTF	.	TRBV7-2	TRBJ1-2	.
TGTGCCAGTAGTCCAACCGGCGGCAGTTCAGAAACCTTC	CASSPTGGSSETF	few	TRBV19	TRBJ1-2	.
TGTGCCAGCAGTTACTCGCGGACAGGAGGAGACTATGGCTACACCTTC	CASSYSRTGGDYGYTF	.	TRBV6-6	TRBJ1-2	TRBD1
TGTGCCAGCAGCACCGAGCAGGCAGATACGCAGTATTTT	CASSTEQADTQYF	.	TRBV13	TRBJ2-3	.
TGTGCCTGGAGTGTAGGCGGGACCTACGAGCAGTACTTC	CAWSVGGTYEQYF	.	TRBV30	TRBJ2-7	.
TGCAGCGTTGACCACAGACAGACCGGGGAGCTGTTTTTT	CSVDHRQTGELFF	.	TRBV29-1	TRBJ2-2	.
TGCGCCAGCAGCTTGGCGAGGGAGGGTGAAGCTTTCTTT	CASSLAREGEAFF	.	TRBV5-1	TRBJ1-1	.
TGTGCCAGCAGCGTAGACAGGGGAAACACCATATATTTT	CASSVDRGNTIYF	.	TRBV9	TRBJ1-3	.
TGCAGCGTTGAATTGAGGGCAAGCCAAGCTTTCTTT	CSVELRASQAFF	few	TRBV29-1	TRBJ1-1	.
TGCGCCAGCAGCCAAGAGACTAGCGGGATGTGGGAGGCTGAGCAGTTCTTC	CASSQETSGMWEAEQFF	.	TRBV4-1	TRBJ2-1	TRBD2
TGTGCCACCAGCCCACCAAGACAGGGCCGTTTCTTCGAGCAGTACTTC	CATSPPRQGRFFEQYF	.	TRBV15	TRBJ2-7	TRBD1
TGTGCCTGGAGTGGAGTCCAGGGCTATGGCTACACCTTC	CAWSGVQGYGYTF	.	TRBV30	TRBJ1-2	.
TGTGCCAGCAGCCGACAGGGTTTGACTGAAGCTTTCTTT	CASSRQGLTEAFF	.	TRBV2	TRBJ1-1	TRBD1
TGTGCCAGCAGCGTAGGAGGGACAGGCGCTGGAAACACCATATATTTT	CASSVGGTGAGNTIYF	.	TRBV9	TRBJ1-3	TRBD1
TGTGCCAGCAGCGCTGAACAGGGGTTGGACACTGAAGCTTTCTTT	CASSAEQGLDTEAFF	.	TRBV7-6	TRBJ1-1	TRBD1
TGTGCCAGCAGTGAAGCGCGACAGGGGTCGAAAGCTTTCTTT	CASSEARQGSKAFF	.	TRBV2	TRBJ1-1	TRBD1
TGCGCCAGCAGCTTGGGCGGGACTAATGAAAAACTGTTTTTT	CASSLGGTNEKLFF	.	TRBV5-1	TRBJ1-4	.
TGTGCCAGCAGTTTCGGCCCAGCTAGCTCCTACAATGAGCAGTTCTTC	CASSFGPASSYNEQFF	once	TRBV27	TRBJ2-1	.
TGTGCCAGCAGTGACGCGACGGGAGCGGGAGGAATCCATGAGCAGTTCTTC	CASSDATGAGGIHEQFF	once	TRBV6-4	TRBJ2-1	TRBD2
TGTGCCAGCAGTGGGCTCCCGGGACAGGGGGTCAACGAGCAGTACTTC	CASSGLPGQGVNEQYF	.	TRBV6-1	TRBJ2-7	TRBD1
TGTGCCAGCAGTTACTCGGGGACAGGACAAGAGACCCAGTACTTC	CASSYSGTGQETQYF	.	TRBV6-5	TRBJ2-5	TRBD1
TGTGCCAGCTCACCTTCGCCCGGGACAGATTCACCCCTCCACTTT	CASSPSPGTDSPLHF	.	TRBV18	TRBJ1-6	TRBD1
TGTGCCAGCTCACTCGGGCCGGGACTAGGACAAGAGACCCAGTACTTC	CASSLGPGLGQETQYF	.	TRBV18	TRBJ2-5	TRBD2
TGTGCCAGCAGCTTGGACGCCGCGGGACTGGCAGATACGCAGTATTTT	CASSLDAAGLADTQYF	.	TRBV5-4	TRBJ2-3	.
TGCAGCGTTGAAGATCTAGGGACAGGCCGAGCCGAGCAGTACTTC	CSVEDLGTGRAEQYF	once	TRBV29-1	TRBJ2-7	TRBD1
TGTGCCAGCAGTTATGGGGCCAGGACTAACTATGGCTACACCTTC	CASSYGARTNYGYTF	.	TRBV6-6	TRBJ1-2	.
TGTGCCGTGGGGTTGCGGACTAGCGTCAATGAGCAGTTCTTC	CAVGLRTSVNEQFF	few	TRBV19	TRBJ2-1	TRBD2
TGTGCCAGCAGGAATCAGGGGGGATTTAACTATGGCTACACCTTC	CASRNQGGFNYGYTF	.	TRBV28	TRBJ1-2	TRBD1
TGTGCCAGACCCCGAGCGGGGGCACTCCCAGATACGCAGTATTTT	CARPRAGALPDTQYF	.	TRBV6-4	TRBJ2-3	TRBD2
TGTGCCAGCACCCCTGGGGGGGAAGAGACCCAGTACTTC	CASTPGGEETQYF	.	TRBV7-9	TRBJ2-5	TRBD2
TGTGCCTGGAGTGTGGGGGACAGGGGGCCTTGGGAGCAGTACTTC	CAWSVGDRGPWEQYF	once	TRBV30	TRBJ2-7	TRBD1
TGTGCCAGCAACTCCCCGGGAGGCAGGACAGATTCGTGCTATGGCTACACCTTC	CASNSPGGRTDSCYGYTF	.	TRBV21-1	TRBJ1-2	.
TGCGCCAGCAGCGTCACAGGGGGGGGCAATCAGCCCCAGCATTTT	CASSVTGGGNQPQHF	.	TRBV5-1	TRBJ1-5	TRBD1
TGTGCCATCGTCCTTCGACAGCCCTATGGCTACACCTTC	CAIVLRQPYGYTF	.	TRBV6-1	TRBJ1-2	.